Below, 27 T cell receptor beta chains from the same sample are listed, as sequenced in a study of cytomegalovirus exposure and HLA in healthy donors. The PCR ran on 60 Vbeta and 13 Jbeta primers. Profiled with immunoSEQ multiplex PCR; TCRdb holds only in-frame clones, not every one. The profile covers about 94,000 clones, with around 69% appearing a single time and around 4.2% taken by the ten largest. Sequencing was performed on PBMCs. These TCRs come from a man younger than 45 in good health and CMV-seronegative.

The V call is TRBV14, the J call TRBJ1-2, with 10 bases matching TRBD1. The CDR3 covers 19 residues. Losses at the gene ends were 0 bases for V and 4 bases for J; bases not matched to a gene: 14. Germline lookup yields CDR1 SGHDN and CDR2 FVKESK. In DNA form, the CDR3 reads TGTGCCAGCAGCCAAGATCGGGTTCCGGGACAGGGGCCCGGCTATGGCTACACCTTC. It is translated as CASSQDRVPGQGPGYGYTF.

The V and J genes are TRBV30 and TRBJ1-3, with 7 bases fitting TRBD1. This CDR3 is built from 13 residues. V trimming: 5 bases; J trimming: 2 bases; junction bases outside the gene matches: 3. Germline V lookup: CDR1 GTSNPN, CDR2 SVGIG (reference sequence). The CDR3 spells CAWPDRAGNTIYF. CDR3 nucleotides: TGTGCCTGGCCTGACAGGGCTGGAAACACCATATATTTT.

The gene calls are TRBV25-1 and TRBJ1-2; 8 nucleotides align to TRBD1. Germline CDR1 is MGHDK and CDR2 is SYGVNS. V gave up 5 bases and J gave up 1 base; unmatched junction bases: 15. The CDR3 sequence is 18 residues long. The CDR3 protein is CASSNPRAGGVNNYGYTF. The CDR3 coding sequence is TGTGCCAGCAGTAACCCCAGGGCAGGGGGCGTTAATAACTATGGCTACACCTTC.

The chain joins TRBV6-5 to TRBJ2-7; 10 nucleotides match TRBD1. The length of the CDR3 is 15 residues. Germline V gene data show CDR1 as MNHEY and CDR2 as SVGAGI. Germline trimming cut 4 bases from V and 3 bases from J; bases unmatched to any gene: 6. The CDR3 reads CASSSGTGALYEQYF. The CDR3 DNA follows: TGTGCCAGCAGTTCGGGGACAGGGGCCCTCTACGAGCAGTACTTC.

This chain links TRBV5-1 with TRBJ1-5; 10 bases line up with TRBD1. This CDR3 is 14 amino acids long. Looked up from germline, CDR1 is SGHRS and CDR2 is YFSETQ. The trim removed 4 bases at V and 6 bases at J, leaving 4 bases unmatched. For the CDR3, the DNA is TGCGCCAGCAGCACGGGACAGGGGACTCAGCCCCAGCATTTT. Amino acid sequence: CASSTGQGTQPQHF.

This chain links TRBV4-1 with TRBJ1-5, with D unclear. V gave up 0 bases and J gave up 2 bases, with 11 bases separating them. Germline CDR1 is MGHRA and CDR2 is YSYEKL. The CDR3 consists of 16 residues. The CDR3 nucleotides read TGCGCCAGCAGCCAAGAGAGGTTCTCCTGCAATCAGCCCCAGCATTTT. Translation: CASSQERFSCNQPQHF.

This rearrangement joins TRBV9 to TRBJ1-2, with no clear D. The CDR3 is made up of 13 amino acids. The germline V and J ends were trimmed by 2 bases and 5 bases, with 10 bases remaining between them. Germline V gives CDR1 SGDLS, CDR2 YYNGEE. The CDR3: CASSVAGLYGYTF. The CDR3 nucleotides read TGTGCCAGCAGCGTTGCGGGCTTGTATGGCTACACCTTC.

In its sample, this clone was seen once. The chain joins TRBV4-3 to TRBJ2-3; 8 bases agree with TRBD2. The V gene end was trimmed by 1 base and the J gene end by 4 bases; junction bases not matched to a gene: 7. The CDR3 loop spans 16 amino acids. Germline CDR1 is LGHNA and CDR2 is YSLEER. CDR3 DNA: TGCGCCAGCAGCCAAGGGTCGGGGGGGAACGCAGATACGCAGTATTTT. Protein sequence: CASSQGSGGNADTQYF.

The chain employs TRBV9 and TRBJ2-1; a weak D match, TRBD1 (6 bases). V lost 4 bases and J lost 9, with 14 bases in between. Germline V gene sequence: CDR1 SGDLS, CDR2 YYNGEE. This CDR3 region has 13 residues. The CDR3 spells CASSLSGAGEQFF. DNA for the CDR3: TGTGCCAGCAGCCTATCAGGGGCTGGTGAGCAGTTCTTC.

The chain employs TRBV2 and TRBJ2-1; a possible D gene is TRBD1 (6 bases). V was trimmed by 4 bases and J by 8 bases, leaving 18 bases between them. The CDR3 sequence is 15 residues long. Germline V CDR1 and CDR2: SNHLY, FYNNEI. CDR3: CASSANRAVSHEQFF. The CDR3 region has the DNA TGTGCCAGCAGTGCCAACAGGGCGGTGAGCCATGAGCAGTTCTTC.

This clone was found a few times. The chain recombines TRBV2 with TRBJ2-2; 7 bases line up with TRBD1. Germline-derived CDR1 and CDR2 are SNHLY and FYNNEI. The CDR3 length is 15 residues. V lost 6 bases and J lost 0; bases outside the gene matches: 4. Here the CDR3 DNA reads TGTGCCAGCAGGGGGACAGAGTCGAACACCGGGGAGCTGTTTTTT. Its protein product is CASRGTESNTGELFF. Based on the CDR3 plus reference TRBV2 and TRBJ2-2, the full variable domain is EPEVTQTPSHQVTQMGQEVILRCVPISNHLYFYWYRQILGQKVEFLVSFYNNEISEKSEIFDDQFSVERPDGSNFTLKIRSTKLEDSAMYFCASRGTESNTGELFFGEGSRLTVL.

This clone has only one observation. This chain links TRBV25-1 with TRBJ2-7; TRBD1 matches at 7 bases. Germline CDR1 MGHDK, CDR2 SYGVNS. The CDR3 length is 13 residues. V was clipped by 6 bases and J by 4 bases; unmatched bases: 6. In DNA form, the CDR3 reads TGTGCCAGCAGGGACAGGACAAGTTACGAGCAGTACTTC. Translated, it gives CASRDRTSYEQYF.

The table lists this clone with a few counts. This chain links TRBV6-5 with TRBJ2-5; 11 bases align to TRBD1. V lost 7 bases and J lost 5; bases outside the gene matches: 6. Per germline, CDR1 MNHEY and CDR2 SVGAGI. The CDR3 contains 14 residues. CDR3 coding DNA: TGTGCCAGCAAAGGACAGGGGGCTGCGGAGACCCAGTACTTC. This gives the protein CASKGQGAAETQYF.

This clone was seen a few times. This chain connects TRBV2 to TRBJ2-3; 8 nucleotides align to TRBD2. The germline gives CDR1 SNHLY, CDR2 FYNNEI. The trim removed 7 bases at V and 5 bases at J, leaving 11 bases unmatched. The CDR3 loop spans 15 amino acids. CDR3 amino acids: CASTATGGRLDTQYF. CDR3 DNA: TGTGCCAGCACCGCGACGGGCGGGAGGCTAGATACGCAGTATTTT.

Only a few counts were recorded for this clone. V usage is TRBV13 and J usage is TRBJ2-5; D perhaps matches TRBD2 (6 bases). The CDR3 is made up of 13 amino acids. V was cut by 5 bases and J by 3 bases, with 10 bases left in between. The germline CDR1 and CDR2 sequences are PRHDT and FYEKMQ (reference sequence). CDR3 nucleotides: TGTGCCAGCAGCCGACTAGAAGAAGAGACCCAGTACTTC. This codes for CASSRLEEETQYF.

This rearrangement joins TRBV5-8 to TRBJ2-7; maybe TRBD2 (6 bases). This CDR3 has 14 residues. The germline CDR1 and CDR2 sequences are SGHTS and YDEGEE. V shed 0 bases and J shed 3 bases, with 10 bases lying between them. This chain's CDR3 is CASSLVAGYYEQYF. CDR3 nucleotide sequence: TGTGCCAGCAGCTTGGTCGCGGGGTACTACGAGCAGTACTTC.

This chain links TRBV5-1 with TRBJ2-3, with D hard to call. The V gene lost 4 bases and the J gene lost 3 bases, with 6 bases spanning the gap. CDR3 length equals 12 residues. Germline CDR1 is SGHRS and CDR2 is YFSETQ. The DNA of the CDR3 is TGCGCCAGCAGCCTGAGTACAGATACGCAGTATTTT. It is translated as CASSLSTDTQYF.

CDR3 sequence: CASSLVRGTSNNEQFF. The CDR3 DNA follows: TGTGCCAGCAGCTTAGTGCGGGGGACGTCGAACAATGAGCAGTTCTTC. The V and J genes are TRBV11-2 and TRBJ2-1, with 7 bases that match TRBD2. The CDR3 is 16 amino acids. Germline-derived CDR1 and CDR2 are SGHAT and FQNNGV. Losses at the gene ends were 1 base for V and 5 bases for J; bases not matched to a gene: 8.

This chain links TRBV13 with TRBJ1-4, with TRBD1 identical over 9 bases. In germline, CDR1 is PRHDT, CDR2 FYEKMQ (reference sequence). The CDR3 totals 18 residues. With V trimmed by 4 bases and J by 6 bases, 15 bases remained unmatched. The DNA for the CDR3 is TGTGCCAGCAGCTACCGACAGGGGGTTCGTCGGTTGGATGAAAAACTGTTTTTT. Its protein is CASSYRQGVRRLDEKLFF.

The genes are TRBV5-8 and TRBJ2-1; TRBD1 matches 9 bases. V dropped 3 bases and J dropped 7; count of bases not matched to a gene: 5. The CDR3 has 14 residues. Germline loops: CDR1 SGHTS, CDR2 YDEGEE. The chain's CDR3 is CASSSGTGFNEQFF. For the CDR3, the DNA is TGTGCCAGCAGCTCCGGGACAGGGTTTAATGAGCAGTTCTTC.

Points on this clone: The junction and the germline gene differ at one end; a read error may be behind it. Other DNA sequences of this sample code for an identical CDR3. V gene TRBV4-2 combines with J gene TRBJ2-1, with 9 bases fitting TRBD2. Germline V lookup: CDR1 LGHNA, CDR2 YNFKEQ. The CDR3 is made up of 19 amino acids. CDR3 amino acids: CASSQEGLAGAGVYNEQFF. CDR3 sequence (DNA): TGTGCTAGCAGCCAAGAGGGTTTAGCGGGAGCAGGGGTCTACAATGAGCAGTTCTTC.

The table lists this clone with a few counts. The V call is TRBV10-3, the J call TRBJ1-6, with no clear D. CDR1 and CDR2 (germline): ENHRY, SYGVKD. Deletions cut 5 bases from V and 4 bases from J, with 9 bases between. This CDR3 has 14 amino acids. CDR3 sequence reads: CAISMAAYNSPLHF. The CDR3 nucleotides are TGTGCCATCAGTATGGCGGCTTATAATTCACCCCTCCACTTT.

The chain links TRBV10-3 to TRBJ1-1; D not resolved. V dropped 2 bases and J dropped 11 bases, with 12 bases sitting between them. CDR1 and CDR2 (germline): ENHRY, SYGVKD. This CDR3 has 12 amino acids. This CDR3 is CAISERRRVAFF. CDR3 DNA sequence: TGTGCCATCAGTGAGAGGAGGAGAGTTGCTTTCTTT.

V usage is TRBV11-2 and J usage is TRBJ1-1, with D perhaps matching TRBD1 (6 bases). V was clipped by 5 bases and J by 7 bases, with 14 bases between them. This CDR3 contains 13 residues. CDR1 and CDR2 from the germline V gene are SGHAT and FQNNGV. This chain's CDR3 is CASSPDRSNEAFF. Written as DNA, the CDR3 is TGTGCCAGCAGCCCGGACAGATCCAATGAAGCTTTCTTT.

The chain links TRBV7-6 to TRBJ2-1; 12 bases are a match to TRBD2. From germline, CDR1 is SGHVS and CDR2 FNYEAQ. Trimming took 5 bases from V and 4 from J; bases not matched to a gene: 3. The length of the CDR3 is 15 residues. CDR3 nucleotides: TGTGCCAGCAGCCTGCTAGCGGGAGGGTACAATGAGCAGTTCTTC. It codes for CASSLLAGGYNEQFF.

In DNA, the CDR3 is TGTGCCAGCAGCTTAGATCAGGGCGGTTTCCAGCCCCAGCATTTT. This encodes CASSLDQGGFQPQHF. The chain carries TRBV7-8 and TRBJ1-5; tentatively, D is TRBD1 (5 bases). V gave up 1 base and J gave up 7 bases, with 14 bases separating them. CDR3 length: 15 amino acids. CDR1 and CDR2 (germline): SGHVS, FQNEAQ.

This clone was seen once. J is TRBJ1-2 and V is TRBV9; 9 nucleotides line up with TRBD1. The CDR3 loop spans 16 amino acids. The germline V gene has CDR1 SGDLS and CDR2 YYNGEE. Trimming took 3 bases from V and 7 from J; bases not matched to a gene: 13. CDR3 protein: CASSAYQPGQGLGYTF. CDR3 DNA: TGTGCCAGCAGCGCATACCAACCGGGACAGGGACTTGGCTACACCTTC.